This TCR beta chain is drawn from a study of T-cell reconstitution after alpha-beta-depleted transplantation in children. V lost 1 base and J 3 bases, leaving 9 bases between the germline ends. The CDR3 is 14 amino acids. Germline CDR1 is SGHTA and CDR2 is FQGNSA. This clonotype was seen more than once but under ten times. The library targeted TCRbeta and was prepared with unique molecular identifiers. TCRdb ran MiXCR on the PCR reads and lists one entry per CDR3 protein. The sample includes roughly 500,000 distinct CDR3 sequences, approximately 32% of them seen just once. The specimen comprised PBMCs from the stem cell graft donor, sampled from the stem cell graft. This rearrangement joins TRBV7-2 to TRBJ2-5; D possibly uses TRBD1 or TRBD2 (5 bases each). The receptor was isolated from a human donor who donated a stem cell graft to a child with aplastic anemia. The DNA for the CDR3 is TGTGCCAGCAGCTTAGTGGGGACGAAAGAGACCCAGTACTTC. This sequence encodes CASSLVGTKETQYF.